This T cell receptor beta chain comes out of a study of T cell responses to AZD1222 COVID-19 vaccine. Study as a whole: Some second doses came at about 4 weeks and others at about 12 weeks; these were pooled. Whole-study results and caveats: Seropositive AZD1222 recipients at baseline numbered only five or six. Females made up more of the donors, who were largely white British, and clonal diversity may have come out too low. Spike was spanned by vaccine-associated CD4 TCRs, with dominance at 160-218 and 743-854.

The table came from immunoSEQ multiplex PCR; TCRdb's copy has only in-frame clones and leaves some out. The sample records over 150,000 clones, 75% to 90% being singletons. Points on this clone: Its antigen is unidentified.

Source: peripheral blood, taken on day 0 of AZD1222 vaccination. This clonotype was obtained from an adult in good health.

In DNA, the CDR3 is TGTGCCAGCAGTGAAGGTAGGGGGCTTCAGCCCCAGCATTTT. Protein sequence: CASSEGRGLQPQHF. The rearrangement links TRBV2 to TRBJ1-5, with TRBD1 identical over 7 bases. The germline V gene encodes CDR1 SNHLY and CDR2 FYNNEI. J lost 6 bases, V lost 1 base, and 3 bases had no gene match. The CDR3 is 14 residues long.